The 21 T cell receptor beta chains in this list originate from one sample, sequenced in a study of T cells in localized non-small cell lung cancer. Using immunoSEQ multiplex PCR, the repertoire was profiled, and TCRdb retains in-frame clones only, with some absent. The sample carries tens of thousands of clones, 70% to 90% recorded once. The specimen comprised peripheral blood, sampled before any cancer treatment. These receptors all stem from a man aged 35 to 69 with stage I squamous cell lung carcinoma.

V and J are TRBV6-1 and TRBJ2-7; 8 bases are shared with TRBD1. V trimming: 7 bases; J trimming: 7 bases; junction bases outside the gene matches: 12. This CDR3 is 14 amino acids long. The germline V gene has CDR1 MNHNS and CDR2 SASEGT. The CDR3 reads CASTQDRVLYEQYF. CDR3 DNA sequence: TGTGCCAGCACCCAGGACAGGGTGCTGTATGAGCAGTACTTC.

This clone was observed once. The chain combines TRBV19 with TRBJ1-3, with D unclear. Germline V gene data show CDR1 as LNHDA and CDR2 as SQIVND (reference sequence). The V end was cut by 3 bases, the J end by 0 bases, with 9 bases between. The CDR3 is made up of 15 amino acids. The chain's CDR3 is CASSIPLSSGNTIYF. The CDR3, as DNA: TGTGCCAGTAGTATTCCCCTGAGCTCTGGAAACACCATATATTTT.

This clone was counted a single time. This chain uses TRBV7-8 with TRBJ2-1, with D maybe TRBD2 (5 bases). Trimming stripped 5 bases from V and 2 bases from J, with 13 bases between. Germline V CDR1 and CDR2: SGHVS, FQNEAQ. The CDR3 covers 15 residues. The DNA for the CDR3 is TGTGCCAGCAGCCTTACTAGTAACCCCTACAATGAGCAGTTCTTC. This encodes CASSLTSNPYNEQFF. Full variable domain (remainder filled in from reference TRBV7-8 and TRBJ2-1): GAGVSQSPRYKVAKRGQDVALRCDPISGHVSLFWYQQALGQGPEFLTYFQNEAQLDKSGLPSDRFFAERPEGSVSTLKIQRTQQEDSAVYLCASSLTSNPYNEQFFGPGTRLTVL.

The V and J genes are TRBV5-1 and TRBJ2-2; 13 nucleotides agree with TRBD2. J was trimmed by 1 base and V by 4 bases; bases with no gene match: 4. The CDR3 totals 17 residues. Germline V gives CDR1 SGHRS, CDR2 YFSETQ. For the CDR3, the DNA is TGCGCCAGCAGCAGGGGGACTAGCGGGAAGAACACCGGGGAGCTGTTTTTT. It translates to CASSRGTSGKNTGELFF.

This clone was detected only once. The gene calls are TRBV20-1 and TRBJ1-2; 9 bases fit TRBD1. The CDR3 has 11 amino acids. The V gene's germline CDR1 is DFQATT and CDR2 SNEGSKA (reference sequence). The CDR3 DNA reads TGCAGGGGACAGGGCGGGCATGGCTACACCTTC. Its protein is CRGQGGHGYTF.

The chain employs TRBV5-1 and TRBJ2-1, with 8 bases matching TRBD2. This CDR3 comprises 16 residues. The germline V gene has CDR1 SGHRS and CDR2 YFSETQ. With V trimmed by 0 bases and J by 4 bases, 6 bases remained unmatched. The CDR3 bases are TGCGCCAGCAGCTTGGCGGTGGCGGGAGGTTACAATGAGCAGTTCTTC. Its protein product is CASSLAVAGGYNEQFF.

V and J are TRBV4-3 and TRBJ2-6; TRBD1 aligns across 9 bases. CDR1 LGHNA and CDR2 YSLEER come from the germline V gene. Unmatched junction bases numbered 7, after V lost 4 bases and J lost 0 bases. The CDR3 consists of 18 residues. The CDR3 bases are TGCGCCAGCAGCCTGGACGGGACAGGGTTCTCTGGGGCCAACGTCCTGACTTTC. Amino acids: CASSLDGTGFSGANVLTF.

The chain is built from TRBV7-3 and TRBJ2-1, with 11 positions matching TRBD2. Germline V CDR1 and CDR2: SGHTA, FQGTGA. The CDR3 totals 18 residues. V shed 2 bases, J shed 4 bases, and the junction held 10 bases outside the gene matches. The CDR3 is CASSLEVIAGGPYNEQFF. The CDR3 DNA sequence: TGTGCCAGCAGCTTAGAGGTGATAGCGGGAGGGCCTTACAATGAGCAGTTCTTC.

The chain recombines TRBV11-1 with TRBJ2-2; no clear D gene. With 1 base removed from V and 6 bases from J, the gap between germline ends came to 12 bases. In germline, CDR1 is SGHAT, CDR2 FQDESV (reference sequence). The CDR3 has 15 residues. The CDR3 loop reads CASSLEGLEAGELFF. The CDR3 DNA reads TGTGCCAGCAGCTTAGAGGGTCTAGAGGCCGGGGAGCTGTTTTTT.

The rearrangement joins TRBV30 to TRBJ2-5; the D is unclear. Germline V gene lookup returns CDR1 GTSNPN and CDR2 SVGIG (reference sequence). V shed 2 bases and J shed 4 bases, with 17 bases lying between them. CDR3 length: 15 residues. The CDR3 protein is CAWSQTMWPPETQYF. The CDR3 DNA follows: TGTGCCTGGAGTCAGACGATGTGGCCCCCAGAGACCCAGTACTTC.

This clone has a handful of counts. This rearrangement joins TRBV6-6 to TRBJ1-5; weak D call: TRBD1 (5 bases). The V and J ends lost 9 bases and 4 bases respectively, with 16 bases between them. The CDR3 is 14 residues long. CDR1 and CDR2 (germline): MNHNY, SVGAGI (reference sequence). The DNA of the CDR3 is TGTGCCAGTCATCCGACAGTTGATAATCAGCCCCAGCATTTT. It encodes CASHPTVDNQPQHF.

This chain links TRBV5-4 with TRBJ2-5, with 12 bases matching TRBD2. J gave up 9 bases and V 4 bases, and 13 bases lay outside the gene matches. Germline V gene sequence: CDR1 SGHNT, CDR2 YYREEE (reference sequence). The CDR3 covers 16 residues. This CDR3 is CASSDRLAGALAAQYF. CDR3 DNA: TGTGCCAGCAGCGATCGACTAGCGGGGGCTTTGGCGGCCCAGTACTTC.

This sequence joins TRBV27 and TRBJ1-5, with D hard to call. This CDR3 is built from 14 residues. Germline V gene lookup returns CDR1 MNHEY and CDR2 SMNVEV (reference sequence). V dropped 3 bases and J dropped 6 bases, with 12 bases sitting between them. The CDR3 reads CASSFSGVGQPQHF. CDR3 DNA: TGTGCCAGCAGTTTTTCGGGTGTAGGTCAGCCCCAGCATTTT.

The chain carries TRBV9 and TRBJ1-1, with 8 bases aligning to TRBD1. The CDR3 length is 14 residues. Germline assignment: CDR1 SGDLS and CDR2 YYNGEE. V was clipped by 0 bases and J by 6 bases; unmatched bases: 4. For the CDR3, the DNA is TGTGCCAGCAGCGTAGGTGGACAGGGCGCTGAAGCTTTCTTT. This translates into CASSVGGQGAEAFF. The full variable domain, with the rest looked up from reference TRBV9 and TRBJ1-1, is DSGVTQTPKHLITATGQRVTLRCSPRSGDLSVYWYQQSLDQGLQFLIQYYNGEERAKGNILERFSAQQFPDLHSELNLSSLELGDSALYFCASSVGGQGAEAFFGQGTRLTVV.

V is TRBV7-2 and J is TRBJ2-7; perhaps D is TRBD1 or TRBD2 (5 bases each). V lost 1 base and J 0 bases, leaving 7 bases between the germline ends. This CDR3 is built from 14 residues. Germline V gene lookup returns CDR1 SGHTA and CDR2 FQGNSA. CDR3 protein: CASSLGGYSYEQYF. The CDR3 DNA is TGTGCCAGCAGCTTAGGGGGGTACTCCTACGAGCAGTACTTC.

V is TRBV5-4 and J is TRBJ2-5, with D possibly being TRBD1 (5 bases). The CDR3 has 14 residues. V lost 1 base and J lost 5, with 12 bases in between. Germline-derived CDR1 and CDR2 are SGHNT and YYREEE (reference sequence). For the CDR3, the DNA is TGTGCCAGCAGCTTGAGAAGGGGCGAGGAGACCCAGTACTTC. Encoded protein: CASSLRRGEETQYF. Complete variable domain (other parts from reference TRBV5-4 and TRBJ2-5): ETGVTQSPTHLIKTRGQQVTLRCSSQSGHNTVSWYQQALGQGPQFIFQYYREEENGRGNFPPRFSGLQFPNYSSELNVNALELDDSALYLCASSLRRGEETQYFGPGTRLLVL.

J is TRBJ1-5 and V is TRBV4-3, with D possibly matching TRBD1 (5 bases). The V gene lost 2 bases and the J gene lost 1 base, with 9 bases spanning the gap. Per germline, CDR1 LGHNA and CDR2 YSLEER. The CDR3 is 15 amino acids. CDR3 amino acids: CASSQNRLSNQPQHF. The CDR3 DNA reads as TGCGCCAGCAGCCAAAACAGGTTGAGCAATCAGCCCCAGCATTTT.

This chain uses TRBV9 with TRBJ1-4; D perhaps matches TRBD1 (6 bases). Germline lookup yields CDR1 SGDLS and CDR2 YYNGEE. This CDR3 contains 15 residues. Trimming took off 3 bases at V and 6 bases at J, with 15 bases between the two ends. CDR3 DNA sequence: TGTGCCAGCAGCGCACGGGGGGCCCAGGATGAAAAACTGTTTTTT. Its protein product is CASSARGAQDEKLFF.

The rearrangement links TRBV7-2 to TRBJ2-1; tentatively, D is TRBD1 (7 bases). The germline V and J ends were trimmed by 5 bases and 10 bases, with 21 bases remaining between them. Germline V lookup: CDR1 SGHTA, CDR2 FQGNSA. The CDR3 is 15 amino acids. The CDR3: CASSPQGTASREQFF. CDR3 sequence (DNA): TGTGCCAGCAGCCCACAGGGGACTGCCTCTAGGGAGCAGTTCTTC.

The chain recombines TRBV5-4 with TRBJ2-3; no clear D gene. Germline V gene sequence: CDR1 SGHNT, CDR2 YYREEE (reference sequence). This CDR3 has 15 residues. V lost 10 bases and J 2 bases, leaving 20 bases between the germline ends. CDR3 in amino acids: CAAFDTQFSTDTQYF. Here the CDR3 DNA reads TGTGCCGCATTCGACACACAGTTCTCCACAGATACGCAGTATTTT. Drawing the rest from reference TRBV5-4 and TRBJ2-3, the complete variable domain is ETGVTQSPTHLIKTRGQQVTLRCSSQSGHNTVSWYQQALGQGPQFIFQYYREEENGRGNFPPRFSGLQFPNYSSELNVNALELDDSALYLCAAFDTQFSTDTQYFGPGTRLTVL.

The rearrangement uses TRBV4-2 and TRBJ1-3; possibly TRBD1 for D (5 bases). Germline V lookup: CDR1 LGHNA, CDR2 YNFKEQ. Trimming removed 0 bases at V and 2 bases at J, with 14 bases between. This CDR3 is built from 17 residues. The CDR3 coding sequence is TGTGCCAGCAGCCAAGACCCACCGGCAGGGACTGGAAACACCATATATTTT. Residues: CASSQDPPAGTGNTIYF.